This TCR beta chain was sequenced in a study of blood T cell repertoires in COVID-19. Study overall: Collection of acute and convalescent COVID-19 samples took place in the United States, Italy and Spain. Sources were T cells, B-cell-depleted T cells, or PBMCs; the material itself was cDNA or gDNA.

Seattle patients were enrolled while actively infected and followed longitudinally. Germline V gives CDR1 SGHDN, CDR2 FVKESK. This CDR3 is 14 amino acids long. V was clipped by 0 bases and J by 2 bases, with 8 bases between them. How the authors handled the data: By means of reference gene primer amplification, nucleated cell counts were estimated. TCRdb's table, derived via immunoSEQ multiplex PCR, lists solely in-frame clones and lacks some. From that table come the V and J calls and clone size; the DNA was used to work out D and trimming. The sample holds 200,000 to 300,000 clones, around 87% seen once.

The sequencing sample was made of peripheral blood. The sequence came from a woman aged 55 to 70 with COVID-19, enrolled during active disease. This sequence joins TRBV14 and TRBJ2-7, with no clear D. CDR3 nucleotides: TGTGCCAGCAGCCAAGAATTCGGAGCCTACGAGCAGTACTTC. Amino acids: CASSQEFGAYEQYF.